This entry describes one T cell receptor (beta chain). Only in-frame clones appear in the TCRdb table, and some are missing; sequencing was by immunoSEQ multiplex PCR. The profile covers 100,000 to 150,000 clones, with more than 75% appearing a single time and less than 4% taken by the ten largest. V was clipped by 6 bases and J by 9 bases; unmatched bases: 7. CDR1 is LNHDA, CDR2 SQIVND, per germline (reference sequence). This CDR3 has 13 residues. The record originates from a study of identifying expanded T cells in peripheral blood. Sequencing used blood. The receptor was derived from a person aged 18-69 years in good health. The V and J genes are TRBV19 and TRBJ2-3, with 9 bases matching TRBD2. As DNA, the CDR3 is TGTGCCAGTAGGTTCGCTAGCGGGGTGACGCAGTATTTT. This codes for CASRFASGVTQYF. Supplemented by reference TRBV19 and TRBJ2-3, the full variable domain reads DGGITQSPKYLFRKEGQNVTLSCEQNLNHDAMYWYRQDPGQGLRLIYYSQIVNDFQKGDIAEGYSVSREKKESFPLTVTSAQKNPTAFYLCASRFASGVTQYFGPGTRLTVL.